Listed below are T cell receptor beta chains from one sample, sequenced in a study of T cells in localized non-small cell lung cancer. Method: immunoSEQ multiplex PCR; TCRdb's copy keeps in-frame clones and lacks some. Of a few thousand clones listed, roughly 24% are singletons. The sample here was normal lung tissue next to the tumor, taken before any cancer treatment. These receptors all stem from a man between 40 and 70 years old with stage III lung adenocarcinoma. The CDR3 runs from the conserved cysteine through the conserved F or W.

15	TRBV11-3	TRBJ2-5	CASIILRDNQETQYF
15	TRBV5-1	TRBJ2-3	CASSLRGASRDTQYF
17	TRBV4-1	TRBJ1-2	CASSQDLGIGGAGGYTF
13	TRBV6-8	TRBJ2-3	CASSRGRTDTQYF
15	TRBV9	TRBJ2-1	CASSVGFRGINEQFF
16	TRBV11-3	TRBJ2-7	CASSPRGGQEPYEQYF
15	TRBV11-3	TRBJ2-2	CASSPRGGSTGELFF
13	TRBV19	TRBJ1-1	CASSPLLDTEAFF
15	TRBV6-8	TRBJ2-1	CAISAQAGVLNEQFF
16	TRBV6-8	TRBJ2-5	CASSYRGWGARETQYF
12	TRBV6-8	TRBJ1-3	CASGGPGNTIYF
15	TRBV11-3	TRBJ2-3	CASSLGLAVGDTQYF
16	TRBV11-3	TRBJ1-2	CASSVTGTEANYGYTF
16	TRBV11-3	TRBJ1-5	CASSLLIDGGSEPQHF